These 4 T cell receptor beta chains were all obtained from the same sample, sequenced in a study of spatial heterogeneity in lung cancer. The time point denotes: sample taken at primary tumor resection. Whole RNA, isolated from tumor, nontumor lung or frozen PBMC, was sequenced without prior sorting. TCRdb re-analysed the 5' RACE reads in MiXCR, keeping a single row per CDR3 protein. The sample lists tens of thousands of distinct CDR3 sequences, roughly 12% seen once, with 4.6% in the top ten. The specimen comprised PBMCs, sampled at surgery. Receptors originate from a male donor with early-stage non-small cell lung cancer.

The chain couples TRBV29-1 to TRBJ2-7; 12 bases match TRBD2. After removal of 1 base from V and 7 bases from J, the junction contained 2 bases not matched to a gene. The CDR3 sequence is 13 residues long. Germline values: CDR1 SQVTM, CDR2 ANQGSEA. The CDR3 nucleotides read TGCAGCGTTGAAGGACTAGCGGGGGAAGAGCAGTACTTC. It specifies CSVEGLAGEEQYF.

This clonotype was seen a handful of times. The V and J genes are TRBV19 and TRBJ2-4, with 7 positions matching TRBD1. The V and J ends lost 5 bases and 11 bases, in that order; junction bases with no gene match: 18. Germline assignment: CDR1 LNHDA and CDR2 SQIVND (reference sequence). The CDR3 runs 16 residues. The CDR3 loop is CASSLTTGSPKKVQYF. Here the CDR3 DNA reads TGTGCCAGTAGTCTGACGACAGGGAGCCCCAAAAAGGTTCAGTACTTC.

V usage is TRBV27 and J usage is TRBJ2-2; D is ambiguous. Germline CDR1 and CDR2: MNHEY and SMNVEV (reference sequence). The length of the CDR3 is 13 residues. The germline V and J ends were trimmed by 3 bases and 5 bases, with 7 bases remaining between them. CDR3 DNA sequence: TGTGCCAGCAGTTTCAGGCGAACCGGGGAGCTGTTTTTT. Its protein is CASSFRRTGELFF.

This clonotype occurred a few times. The chain joins TRBV5-1 to TRBJ1-1; D gene ambiguous. The CDR3 length is 13 residues. Germline values: CDR1 SGHRS, CDR2 YFSETQ. V lost 6 bases and J 0 bases, leaving 9 bases between the germline ends. The CDR3 here is CASMGDLNTEAFF. The DNA of the CDR3 is TGCGCCAGCATGGGAGATTTGAACACTGAAGCTTTCTTT.